Following are 2 T cell receptor beta chains from one sample sequenced in a study of beta chain features in type 1 diabetes. Reverse transcribing all isolated RNA meant expressed TCRB transcripts were sequenced. Clones were read by immunoSEQ multiplex PCR, and TCRdb kept only the in-frame ones, dropping some. Of 640,000 or so clones listed, about an eighth are singletons. Study observations and caveats: Across all four CD4+ subsets, people with type 1 diabetes showed modestly shorter TCRB CDR3s.

Their target antigens are unknown. The sample comprised naive CD4+ T cells from blood. The receptors were sampled from a man aged 18 to 29 with type 1 diabetes.

CDR3 sequence reads: CSIGLDYNSPLHF. The CDR3 DNA reads as TGCAGCATTGGACTGGACTATAATTCACCCCTCCACTTT. The gene calls are TRBV29-1 and TRBJ1-6, with D unclear. From germline, CDR1 is SQVTM and CDR2 ANQGSEA. Deletions cut 8 bases from V and 3 bases from J, with 11 bases between. The CDR3 contains 13 residues. Based on the CDR3 plus reference TRBV29-1 and TRBJ1-6, the full variable domain is SAVISQKPSRDICQRGTSLTIQCQVDSQVTMMFWYRQQPGQSLTLIATANQGSEATYESGFVIDKFPISRPNLTFSTLTVSNMSPEDSSIYLCSIGLDYNSPLHFGNGTRLTVT.

In its sample, this clone was seen a few times. This rearrangement joins TRBV15 to TRBJ2-3, with a tentative D call TRBD1 (5 bases). The V end lost 5 bases, the J end lost 2 bases, and 11 bases lay between the germline ends. Germline lookup yields CDR1 LNHNV and CDR2 YYDKDF (reference sequence). The CDR3 consists of 14 residues. The CDR3 DNA is TGTGCCACCAGCTCTGGCAGGGCCACAGATACGCAGTATTTT. It translates to CATSSGRATDTQYF.